This T cell receptor (beta chain) was identified during a study of T cell responses to AZD1222 COVID-19 vaccine (dated by TCRdb to about 2021). Regarding the research as a whole: TCR sequencing covered over 230 trial participants: 200 to 210 given two doses of AZD1222 and approximately 26 given two doses of MenACWY control vaccine. Trial participants were enrolled into age subgroups of 18-55, 56-69 and 70-plus years, which contained about 160, 30 and 59 TCR-sequenced participants, respectively.

The CDR3 runs 14 amino acids, cysteine and phenylalanine included. Only the CDR3 part of the read is kept: 42 bases, read in frame from the first base. There are a few counts of this clone. Its antigen remains undetermined. No much larger clonotype is one base removed from it; base qualities were not supplied. Points the paper makes about the study in general: Most participants were white British and females outnumbered males, and the authors suggested that clonal diversity may have been underestimated. A significant rise in spike-specific TCR breadth and depth was observed after two AZD1222 doses relative to day 0 and relative to MenACWY recipients. Conclusions about previously exposed vaccinees are limited because only six or seven AZD1222 recipients were SARS-CoV-2 seropositive at baseline. Nearly half of unique spike-specific TCRs reportedly recognized epitopes outside regions mutated in the B.1.351 and B.1.1.7 variants. The vaccine-associated CD4 TCRs covered the entire spike protein, and the dominant responses fell in regions 160-218 and 743-854. The 56-69-year group was small, and its depth increase did not reach significance, likely because of low power. Because no samples from the day 14 peak response were available, repertoires could be characterized only after the peak T cell response.

Reading the label with the study, this specimen's time point is: about 28 days (+/-7) after the second vaccine dose. AZD1222 recipients given second doses at about 4 weeks or at about 12 weeks were pooled, since spike-specific TCR depth and breadth were not found to differ between the two schedules. Vaccinee samples came from UK trials COV001 and COV002, including a single-blind randomized controlled phase 2/3 trial of AZD1222 (ChAdOx1 nCoV-19) in healthy adults. For TCRbeta chain sequencing, PBMC samples were collected from trial participants at day 0 and at day 28 after the second dose. The CDR3 regions of human TCRbeta chains were analyzed by immunosequencing. The authors processed their data as follows. TCRs in the repertoires were matched against a reference library of SARS-CoV-2-specific TCRs that had been generated with the MIRA antigen-specificity platform. Breadth was defined as the fraction of unique TCRs that were SARS-CoV-2-associated, and depth was defined as the fraction of total T cells that were SARS-CoV-2-associated. Using the MIRA data, each spike-specific TCR was mapped to the spike region that the TCR reacts to and placed in a CD4 or CD8 class. Log10-transformed breadth and depth values were compared by one-way ANOVA with Sidak's multiple comparisons tests. TCRdb obtained this table from immuneACCESS and retained in-frame rearrangements with V and J assigned. These tables miss some clones; where compared with another copy, unresolved V genes account for less than half of the shortfall, and the remainder is unexplained. V, J and clone size are taken as reported in that table, and D and trimming were inferred from the DNA itself. The sample includes tens of thousands of clones, with about 90% observed a single time. Of the sample, 1% to 1.5% falls within the top ten clones.

Sequences were derived from peripheral blood, sampled 28 days after the second AZD1222 dose. The source is an adult who received the AZD1222 COVID-19 vaccine. The V gene is TRBV21-1 and the J gene is TRBJ2-7; TRBD2 was called by the table and not checked on the DNA. TRBV21-1 is described as a pseudogene. Read as DNA, the sequence is TGTGCCAGCACCCGGAGCGGGACTAGCGGTAAGCAGTACTTC. Protein translation: CASTRSGTSGKQYF.